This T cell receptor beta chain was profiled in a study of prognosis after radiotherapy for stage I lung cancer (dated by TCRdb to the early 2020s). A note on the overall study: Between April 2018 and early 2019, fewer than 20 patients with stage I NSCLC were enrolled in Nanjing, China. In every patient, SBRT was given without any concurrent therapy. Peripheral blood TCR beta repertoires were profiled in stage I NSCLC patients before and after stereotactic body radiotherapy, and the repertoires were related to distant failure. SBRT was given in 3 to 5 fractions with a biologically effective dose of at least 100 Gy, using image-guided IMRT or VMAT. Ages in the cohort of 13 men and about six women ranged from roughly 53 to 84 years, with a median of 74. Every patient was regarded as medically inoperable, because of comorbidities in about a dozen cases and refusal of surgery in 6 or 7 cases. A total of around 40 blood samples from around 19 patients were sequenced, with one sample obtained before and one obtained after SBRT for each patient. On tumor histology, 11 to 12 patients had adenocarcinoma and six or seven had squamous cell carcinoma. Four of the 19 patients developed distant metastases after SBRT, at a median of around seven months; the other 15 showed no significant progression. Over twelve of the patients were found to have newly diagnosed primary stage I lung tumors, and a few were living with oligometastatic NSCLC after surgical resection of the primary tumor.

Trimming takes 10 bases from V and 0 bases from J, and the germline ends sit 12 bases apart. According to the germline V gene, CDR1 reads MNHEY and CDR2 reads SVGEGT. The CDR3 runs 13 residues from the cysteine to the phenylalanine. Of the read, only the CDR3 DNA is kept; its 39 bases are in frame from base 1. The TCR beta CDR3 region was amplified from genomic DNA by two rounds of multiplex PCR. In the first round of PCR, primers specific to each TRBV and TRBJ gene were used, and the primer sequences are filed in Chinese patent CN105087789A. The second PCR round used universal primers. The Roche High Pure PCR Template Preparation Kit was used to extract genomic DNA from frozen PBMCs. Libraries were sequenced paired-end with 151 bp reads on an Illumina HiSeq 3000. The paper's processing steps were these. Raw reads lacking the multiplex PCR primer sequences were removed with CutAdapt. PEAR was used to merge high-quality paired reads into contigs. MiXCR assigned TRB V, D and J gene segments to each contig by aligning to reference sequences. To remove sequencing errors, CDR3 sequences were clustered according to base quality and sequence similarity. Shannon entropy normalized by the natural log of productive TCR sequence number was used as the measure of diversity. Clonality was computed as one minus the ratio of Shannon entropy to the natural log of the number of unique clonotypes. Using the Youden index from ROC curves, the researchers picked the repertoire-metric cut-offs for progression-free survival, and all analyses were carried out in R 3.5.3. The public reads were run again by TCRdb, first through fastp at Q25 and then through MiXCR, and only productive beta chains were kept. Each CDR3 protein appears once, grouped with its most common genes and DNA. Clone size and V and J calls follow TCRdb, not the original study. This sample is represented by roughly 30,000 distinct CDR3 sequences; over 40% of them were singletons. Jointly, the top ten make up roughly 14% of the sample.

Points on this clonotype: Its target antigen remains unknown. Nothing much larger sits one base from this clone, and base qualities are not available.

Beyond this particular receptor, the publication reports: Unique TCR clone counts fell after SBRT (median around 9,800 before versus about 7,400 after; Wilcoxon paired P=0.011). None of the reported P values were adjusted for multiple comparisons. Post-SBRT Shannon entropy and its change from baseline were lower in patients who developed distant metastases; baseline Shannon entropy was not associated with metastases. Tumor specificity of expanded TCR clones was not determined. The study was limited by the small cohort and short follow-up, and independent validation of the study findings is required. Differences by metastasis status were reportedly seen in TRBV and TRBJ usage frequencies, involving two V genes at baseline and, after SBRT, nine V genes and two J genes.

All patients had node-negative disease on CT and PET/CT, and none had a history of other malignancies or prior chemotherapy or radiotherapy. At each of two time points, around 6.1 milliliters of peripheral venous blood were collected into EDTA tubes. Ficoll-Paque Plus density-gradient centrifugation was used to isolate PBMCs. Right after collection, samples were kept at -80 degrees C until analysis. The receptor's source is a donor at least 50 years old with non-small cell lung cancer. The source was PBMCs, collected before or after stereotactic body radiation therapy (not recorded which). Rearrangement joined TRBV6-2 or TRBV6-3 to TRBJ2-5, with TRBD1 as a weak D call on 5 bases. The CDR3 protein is CAIKTDHQETQYF. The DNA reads TGTGCCATCAAGACAGACCACCAAGAGACCCAGTACTTC.